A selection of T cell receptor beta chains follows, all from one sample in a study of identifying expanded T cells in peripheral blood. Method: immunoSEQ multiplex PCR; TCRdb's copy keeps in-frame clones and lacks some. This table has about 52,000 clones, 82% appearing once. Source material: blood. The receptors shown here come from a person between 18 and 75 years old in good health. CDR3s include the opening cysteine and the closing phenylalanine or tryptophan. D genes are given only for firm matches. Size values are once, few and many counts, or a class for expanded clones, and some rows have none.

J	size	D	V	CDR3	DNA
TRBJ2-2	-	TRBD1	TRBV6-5	CAGSLNRDRNTGELFF	TGTGCCGGCAGTTTAAACCGGGACAGGAACACCGGGGAGCTGTTTTTT
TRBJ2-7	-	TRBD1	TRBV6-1	CASSRDSYEQYF	TGTGCCAGCAGCCGGGACAGCTACGAGCAGTACTTC
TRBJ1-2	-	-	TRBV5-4	CASSLGQLYGYTF	TGTGCCAGCAGCTTGGGGCAACTCTATGGCTACACCTTC
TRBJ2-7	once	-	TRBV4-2	CASSLGRGSYEQYF	TGTGCCAGCAGCTTGGGGCGGGGCTCCTACGAGCAGTACTTC
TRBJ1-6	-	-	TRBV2	CASSVTAAYNSPLHF	TGTGCCAGCAGTGTGACTGCCGCTTATAATTCACCCCTCCACTTT
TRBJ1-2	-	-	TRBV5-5	CASSLAPGAYGYTF	TGTGCCAGCAGCTTGGCTCCGGGTGCGTATGGCTACACCTTC
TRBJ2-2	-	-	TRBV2	CASSEALRLARLFF	TGTGCCAGCAGTGAAGCGCTTCGGCTAGCGCGGCTGTTTTTT
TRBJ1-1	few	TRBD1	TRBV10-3	CAIRDRGQGEAFF	TGTGCCATCAGGGACAGGGGGCAGGGTGAAGCTTTCTTT
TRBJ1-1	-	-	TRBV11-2	CASSLVRGSTEAFF	TGTGCCAGCAGCTTAGTTCGGGGATCCACTGAAGCTTTCTTT
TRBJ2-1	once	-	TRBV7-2	CASSWSDRPLFF	TGTGCCAGCAGCTGGTCGGACAGACCTCTGTTCTTC
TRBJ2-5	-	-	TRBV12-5	CASVASGPETQYF	TGTGCTAGTGTTGCCTCGGGACCAGAGACCCAGTACTTC
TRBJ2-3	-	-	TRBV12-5	CASGLVGRNKPTSTDTQYF	TGTGCTAGTGGTTTGGTAGGCAGGAACAAACCTACAAGCACAGATACGCAGTATTTT
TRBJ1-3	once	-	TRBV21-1	CASSRSSGNTIYF	TGTGCCAGCAGCAGGAGCTCTGGAAACACCATATATTTT
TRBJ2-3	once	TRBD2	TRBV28	CASSYRLAFSTDTQYF	TGTGCCAGCAGTTACAGACTAGCTTTTAGCACAGATACGCAGTATTTT
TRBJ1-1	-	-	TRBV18	CASSRTENTEAFF	TGTGCCAGCTCCCGCACAGAGAACACTGAAGCTTTCTTT
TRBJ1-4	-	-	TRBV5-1	CASSNAANEKLFF	TGCGCCAGCAGCAACGCCGCTAATGAAAAACTGTTTTTT
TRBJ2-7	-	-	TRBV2	CASSPNGGSYEQYF	TGTGCCAGCAGCCCGAACGGTGGGTCCTACGAGCAGTACTTC
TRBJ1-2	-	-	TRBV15	CATSRTPSSYGYTF	TGTGCCACCAGCAGAACCCCCAGCTCCTATGGCTACACCTTC
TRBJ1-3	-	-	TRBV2	CASREREVPGNTIYF	TGTGCCAGTAGAGAAAGGGAGGTTCCTGGAAACACCATATATTTT
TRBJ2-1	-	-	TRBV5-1	CASSLGLWGNEQFF	TGCGCCAGCAGCTTAGGATTGTGGGGCAATGAGCAGTTCTTC
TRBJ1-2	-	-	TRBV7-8	CASSLARGIYGYTF	TGTGCCAGCAGCTTAGCGCGGGGGATCTATGGCTACACCTTC
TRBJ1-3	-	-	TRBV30	CAWSVGGLGNTIYF	TGTGCCTGGAGTGTAGGGGGTCTTGGAAACACCATATATTTT
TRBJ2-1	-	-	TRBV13	CASSWRGISSYNEQFF	TGTGCCAGCAGCTGGCGCGGGATTAGCTCCTACAATGAGCAGTTCTTC
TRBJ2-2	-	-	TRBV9	CASSQGGINTGELFF	TGTGCCAGCAGCCAGGGGGGTATAAACACCGGGGAGCTGTTTTTT
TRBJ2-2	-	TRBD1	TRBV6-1	CASQTGNPNTGELFF	TGTGCCAGCCAGACAGGGAACCCGAACACCGGGGAGCTGTTTTTT
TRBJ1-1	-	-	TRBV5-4	CASSLDRSDTEAFF	TGTGCCAGCAGCTTGGACAGGTCTGACACTGAAGCTTTCTTT
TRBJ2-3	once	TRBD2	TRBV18	CASSSRGGSTDTQYF	TGTGCCAGCTCATCTCGGGGGGGGAGCACAGATACGCAGTATTTT
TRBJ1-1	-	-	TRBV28	CASSPRVGFLNTEAFF	TGTGCCAGCAGTCCCAGGGTGGGGTTTTTGAACACTGAAGCTTTCTTT
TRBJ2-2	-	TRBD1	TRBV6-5	CARTRDRGCSGELFF	TGTGCCAGGACCCGGGACAGGGGTTGTAGCGGGGAGCTGTTTTTT
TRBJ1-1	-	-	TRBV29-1	CSVATIMNTEAFF	TGCAGCGTGGCGACCATCATGAACACTGAAGCTTTCTTT
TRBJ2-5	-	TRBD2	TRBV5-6	CASSVLAGNQETQYF	TGTGCCAGCAGCGTCTTAGCGGGGAACCAAGAGACCCAGTACTTC
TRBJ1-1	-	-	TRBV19	CASISYRDGNTEAFF	TGTGCCAGTATCTCTTACCGGGACGGGAACACTGAAGCTTTCTTT